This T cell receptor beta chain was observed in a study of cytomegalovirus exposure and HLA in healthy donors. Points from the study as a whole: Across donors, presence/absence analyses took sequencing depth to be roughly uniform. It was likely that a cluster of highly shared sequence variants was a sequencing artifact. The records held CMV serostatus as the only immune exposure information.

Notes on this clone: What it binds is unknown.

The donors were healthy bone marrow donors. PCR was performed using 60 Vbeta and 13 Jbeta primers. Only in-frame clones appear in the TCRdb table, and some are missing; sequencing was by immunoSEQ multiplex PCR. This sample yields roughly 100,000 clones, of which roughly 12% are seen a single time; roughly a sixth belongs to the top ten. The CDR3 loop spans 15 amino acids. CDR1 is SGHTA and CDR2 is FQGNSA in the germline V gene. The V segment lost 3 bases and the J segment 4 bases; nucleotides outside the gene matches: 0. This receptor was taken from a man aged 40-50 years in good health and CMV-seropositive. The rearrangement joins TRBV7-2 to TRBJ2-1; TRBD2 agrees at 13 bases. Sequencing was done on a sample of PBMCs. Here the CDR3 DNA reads TGTGCCAGCAGCTTGGGACTAGCGGGGTACAATGAGCAGTTCTTC. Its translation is CASSLGLAGYNEQFF.